This T cell receptor beta chain was observed in a study of CD8 T cells in Susac syndrome. Stable or active relapsing-remitting multiple sclerosis, untreated and meeting revised McDonald criteria, defined the controls. Random hexamers were used to reverse transcribe roughly 0.45 to 1 ug of RNA. Each CDR3 protein gets one entry after TCRdb re-called the immunoSEQ multiplex PCR reads with MiXCR. The sample includes around 280,000 distinct CDR3 sequences, around 92% of them seen just once. CDR3 size: 17 residues. Trimming cost V 1 base and J 6 bases; bases outside gene matches: 11. CDR1 and CDR2 (germline): SGHAT, FQNNGV.

This TCR came from a human donor with multiple sclerosis. The sample was CD4+ T cells from PBMCs. The J gene is TRBJ2-3, the V gene TRBV11-2; 9 bases agree with TRBD2. CDR3 nucleotide sequence: TGTGCCAGCAGCTTAGCGGGTACTAGCGGGCGCCCCGATACGCAGTATTTT. Protein: CASSLAGTSGRPDTQYF. The variable domain in full, with the rest retrieved from reference TRBV11-2 and TRBJ2-3, is EAGVAQSPRYKIIEKRQSVAFWCNPISGHATLYWYQQILGQGPKLLIQFQNNGVVDDSQLPKDRFSAERLKGVDSTLKIQPAKLEDSAVYLCASSLAGTSGRPDTQYFGPGTRLTVL.